This TCR beta chain was profiled in a study of shared clonotypes between healthy human individuals. Profiled with immunoSEQ multiplex PCR; TCRdb holds only in-frame clones, not every one. The sample lists 450,000 to 600,000 clones, roughly 85% occurring once. Study results and caveats: Represented diversity (both genetic and exposure-history) was limited by the small number of donors. Among donors, the sharing of clonotypes was expected to be influenced by sequencing depth.

This CDR3 is 16 amino acids long. Between the trimmed V and J ends, which lost 3 bases and 0 bases, there was a span of 11 bases. The V gene's germline CDR1 is KGHSH and CDR2 LQKENI. Notes on this clone: Its specificity is not known.

The sequenced material came from PBMCs. V usage is TRBV18 and J usage is TRBJ2-2; either TRBD1 or TRBD2 may supply D (5 bases each). This clonotype originated in a middle-aged woman in good health. Some clones in this sample may be carry-over from other donors' samples. CDR3 DNA sequence: TGTGCCAGCTCACCGCAGGGACGAACGAACACCGGGGAGCTGTTTTTT. Its protein product is CASSPQGRTNTGELFF.